The table lists the clone carrying this T cell receptor (beta chain) with a few counts. The sample belongs to a study of T-cell reconstitution after alpha-beta-depleted transplantation in children. This CDR3 has 12 residues. Germline V gene data show CDR1 as ENHRY and CDR2 as SYGVKD. V lost 5 bases, J lost 4 bases, and 5 bases lay in between. This sample's TCRbeta library carried unique molecular identifier barcodes. From the PCR reads, TCRdb called clonotypes with MiXCR, one entry per CDR3 protein. The sample consists of around 360,000 distinct CDR3 sequences, about a tenth of them appearing once. V is TRBV10-3 and J is TRBJ1-4; D remains ambiguous. Here the sequenced sample was PBMCs from the stem cell graft donor, taken from the stem cell graft. The origin of this receptor is a human donor who donated a stem cell graft to a child with acute lymphoblastic leukemia. The CDR3 spells CAISHSNEKLFF. CDR3 DNA sequence: TGTGCCATCAGTCACAGTAATGAAAAACTGTTTTTT.